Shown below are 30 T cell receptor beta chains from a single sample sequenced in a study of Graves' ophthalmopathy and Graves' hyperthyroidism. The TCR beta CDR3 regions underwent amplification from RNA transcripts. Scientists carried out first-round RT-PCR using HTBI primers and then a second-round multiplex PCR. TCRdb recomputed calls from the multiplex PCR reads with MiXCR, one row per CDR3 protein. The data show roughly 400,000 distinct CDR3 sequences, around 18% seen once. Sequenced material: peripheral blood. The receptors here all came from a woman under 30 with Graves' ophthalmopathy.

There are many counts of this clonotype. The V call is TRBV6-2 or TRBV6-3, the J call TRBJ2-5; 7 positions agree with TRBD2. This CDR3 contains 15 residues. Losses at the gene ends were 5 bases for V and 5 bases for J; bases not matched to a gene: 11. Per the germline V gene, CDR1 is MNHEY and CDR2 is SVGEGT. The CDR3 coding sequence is TGTGCCAGCAGTCCCGGCGCGGGAGTCGGGGAGACCCAGTACTTC. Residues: CASSPGAGVGETQYF.

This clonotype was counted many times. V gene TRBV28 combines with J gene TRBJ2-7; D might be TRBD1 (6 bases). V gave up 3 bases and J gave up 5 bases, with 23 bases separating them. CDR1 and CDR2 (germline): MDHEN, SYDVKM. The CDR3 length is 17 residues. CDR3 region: CASSLLVEKQGKNEQYF. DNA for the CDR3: TGTGCCAGCAGTTTGTTAGTAGAAAAGCAGGGGAAGAACGAGCAGTACTTC.

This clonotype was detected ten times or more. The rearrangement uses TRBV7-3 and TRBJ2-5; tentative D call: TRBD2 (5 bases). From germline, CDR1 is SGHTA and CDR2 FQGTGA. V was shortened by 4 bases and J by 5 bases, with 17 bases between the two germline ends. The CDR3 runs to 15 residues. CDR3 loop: CASSSDGIGSETQYF. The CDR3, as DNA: TGTGCCAGCAGCTCCGATGGGATAGGGAGCGAGACCCAGTACTTC.

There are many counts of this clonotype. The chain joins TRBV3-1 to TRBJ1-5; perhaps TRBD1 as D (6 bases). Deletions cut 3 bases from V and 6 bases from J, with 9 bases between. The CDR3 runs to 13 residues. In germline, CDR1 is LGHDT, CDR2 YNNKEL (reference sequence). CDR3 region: CASSQGGRQPQHF. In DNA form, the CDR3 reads TGTGCCAGCAGCCAGGGGGGCCGTCAGCCCCAGCATTTT.

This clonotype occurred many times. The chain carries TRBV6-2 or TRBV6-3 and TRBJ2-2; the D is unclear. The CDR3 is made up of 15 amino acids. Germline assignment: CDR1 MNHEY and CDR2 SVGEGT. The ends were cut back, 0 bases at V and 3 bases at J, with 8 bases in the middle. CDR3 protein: CASSYSVRDTGELFF. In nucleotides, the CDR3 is TGTGCCAGCAGTTACTCGGTTCGGGACACCGGGGAGCTGTTTTTT.

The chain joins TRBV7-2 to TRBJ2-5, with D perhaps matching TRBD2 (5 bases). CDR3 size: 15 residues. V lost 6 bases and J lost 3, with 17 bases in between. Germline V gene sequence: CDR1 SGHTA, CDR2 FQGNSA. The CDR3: CASRNEGLRKETQYF. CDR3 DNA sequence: TGTGCCAGCAGGAATGAGGGATTGAGGAAAGAGACCCAGTACTTC.

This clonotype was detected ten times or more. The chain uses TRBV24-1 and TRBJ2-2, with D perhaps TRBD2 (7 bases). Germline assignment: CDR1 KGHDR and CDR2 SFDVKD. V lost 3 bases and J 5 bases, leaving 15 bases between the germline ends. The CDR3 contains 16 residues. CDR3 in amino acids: CATSDALGGGTGELFF. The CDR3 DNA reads TGTGCCACCAGTGATGCCCTGGGAGGGGGGACCGGGGAGCTGTTTTTT.

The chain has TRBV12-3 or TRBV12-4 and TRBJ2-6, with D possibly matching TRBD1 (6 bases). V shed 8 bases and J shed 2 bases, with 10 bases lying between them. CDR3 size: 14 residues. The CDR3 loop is CASETGTGANVLTF. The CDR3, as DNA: TGTGCCAGCGAAACAGGGACTGGGGCCAACGTCCTGACTTTC.

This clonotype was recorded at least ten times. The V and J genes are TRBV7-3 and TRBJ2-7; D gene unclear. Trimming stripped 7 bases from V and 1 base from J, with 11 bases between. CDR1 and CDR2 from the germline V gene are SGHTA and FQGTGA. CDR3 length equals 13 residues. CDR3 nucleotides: TGTGCCAGCAACCCAGACCCATCCTACGAGCAGTACTTC. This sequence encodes CASNPDPSYEQYF.

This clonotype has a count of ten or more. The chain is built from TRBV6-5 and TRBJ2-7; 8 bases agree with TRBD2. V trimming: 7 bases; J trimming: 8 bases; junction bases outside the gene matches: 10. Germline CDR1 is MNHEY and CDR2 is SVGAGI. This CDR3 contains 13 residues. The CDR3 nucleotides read TGTGCCAGCATATATTGGGCGGGGGGCAAGCAGTACTTC. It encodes CASIYWAGGKQYF.

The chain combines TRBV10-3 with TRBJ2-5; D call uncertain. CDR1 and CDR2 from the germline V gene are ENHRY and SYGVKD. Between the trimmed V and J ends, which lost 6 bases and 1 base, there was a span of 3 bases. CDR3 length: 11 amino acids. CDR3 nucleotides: TGTGCCATCAGGGTCCAAGAGACCCAGTACTTC. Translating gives CAIRVQETQYF.

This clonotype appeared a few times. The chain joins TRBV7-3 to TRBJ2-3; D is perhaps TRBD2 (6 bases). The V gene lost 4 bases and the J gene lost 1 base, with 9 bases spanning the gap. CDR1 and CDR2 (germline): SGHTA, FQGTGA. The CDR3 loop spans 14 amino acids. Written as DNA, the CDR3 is TGTGCCAGCAGCTCATCTAGCGGCACAGATACGCAGTATTTT. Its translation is CASSSSSGTDTQYF.

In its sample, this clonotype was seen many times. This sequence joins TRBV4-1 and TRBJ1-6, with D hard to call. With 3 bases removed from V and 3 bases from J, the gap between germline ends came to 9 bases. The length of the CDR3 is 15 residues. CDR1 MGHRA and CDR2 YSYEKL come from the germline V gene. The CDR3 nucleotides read TGCGCCAGCAGCCAGACGGGGAACTATAATTCACCCCTCCACTTT. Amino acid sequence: CASSQTGNYNSPLHF.

In DNA, the CDR3 is TGCAGTGCATCGGACAGGGAAGGCACCCACGAGCAGTACTTC. Its translation: CSASDREGTHEQYF. J is TRBJ2-7 and V is TRBV20-1; 8 bases agree with TRBD1. This CDR3 has 14 amino acids. V was clipped by 6 bases and J by 5 bases; unmatched bases: 12. Germline CDR1 reads DFQATT; CDR2 reads SNEGSKA (reference sequence).

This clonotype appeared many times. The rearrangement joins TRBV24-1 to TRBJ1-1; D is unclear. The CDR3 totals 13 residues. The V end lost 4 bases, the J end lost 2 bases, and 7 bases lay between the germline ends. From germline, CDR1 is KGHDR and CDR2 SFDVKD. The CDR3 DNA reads TGTGCCACCAGTGAGGCCCCCAACACTGAAGCTTTCTTT. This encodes CATSEAPNTEAFF.

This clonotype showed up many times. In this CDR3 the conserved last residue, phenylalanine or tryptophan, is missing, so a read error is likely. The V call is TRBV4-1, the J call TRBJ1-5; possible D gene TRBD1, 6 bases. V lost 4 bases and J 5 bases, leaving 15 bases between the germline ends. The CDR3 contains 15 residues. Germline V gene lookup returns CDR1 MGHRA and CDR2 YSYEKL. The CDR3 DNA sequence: TGCGCCAGCAGCCCAGGACTACAGGGAGATCAGCCCCAGCATCTT. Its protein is CASSPGLQGDQPQHL.

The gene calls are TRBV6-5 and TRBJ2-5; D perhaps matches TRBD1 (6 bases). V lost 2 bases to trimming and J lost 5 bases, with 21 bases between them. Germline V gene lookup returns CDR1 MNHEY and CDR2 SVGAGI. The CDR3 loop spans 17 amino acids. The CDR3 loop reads CASSYGTEQGIGETQYF. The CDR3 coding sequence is TGTGCCAGCAGTTACGGCACAGAACAGGGAATAGGGGAGACCCAGTACTTC.

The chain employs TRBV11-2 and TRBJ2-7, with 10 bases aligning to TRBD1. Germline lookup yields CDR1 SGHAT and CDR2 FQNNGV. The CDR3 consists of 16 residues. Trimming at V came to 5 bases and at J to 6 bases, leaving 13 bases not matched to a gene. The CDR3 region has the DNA TGTGCCAGCAGCCTCCCCGACAGGGGGCGCCTGGGCGAGCAGTACTTC. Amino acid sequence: CASSLPDRGRLGEQYF.

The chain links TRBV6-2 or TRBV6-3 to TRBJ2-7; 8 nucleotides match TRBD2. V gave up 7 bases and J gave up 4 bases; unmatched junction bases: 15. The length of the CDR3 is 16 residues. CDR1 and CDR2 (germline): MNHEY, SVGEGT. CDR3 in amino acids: CASTNMGAGALYEQYF. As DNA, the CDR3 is TGTGCCAGCACCAATATGGGAGCGGGAGCTTTGTACGAGCAGTACTTC.

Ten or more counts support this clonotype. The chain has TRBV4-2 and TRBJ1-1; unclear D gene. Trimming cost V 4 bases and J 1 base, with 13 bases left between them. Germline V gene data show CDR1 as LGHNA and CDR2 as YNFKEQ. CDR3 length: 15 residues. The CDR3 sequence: CASSRNLGQNTEAFF. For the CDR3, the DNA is TGTGCCAGCAGCCGTAACCTTGGCCAGAACACTGAAGCTTTCTTT.

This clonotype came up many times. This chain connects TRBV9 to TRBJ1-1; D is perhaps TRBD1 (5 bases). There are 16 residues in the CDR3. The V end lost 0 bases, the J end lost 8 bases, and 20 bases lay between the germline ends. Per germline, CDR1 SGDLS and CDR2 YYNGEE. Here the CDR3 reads CASSVAGLESRGEAFF. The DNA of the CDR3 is TGTGCCAGCAGCGTAGCCGGATTAGAGAGTCGGGGGGAAGCTTTCTTT.

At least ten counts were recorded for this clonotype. As DNA, the CDR3 is TGTGCCAGCTCACCAGGTCGGCAGGGGAGCCCTGGGGCCAACGTCCTGACTTTC. It codes for CASSPGRQGSPGANVLTF. This rearrangement joins TRBV18 to TRBJ2-6, with a possible D match to TRBD1 (6 bases). Trimming removed 2 bases at V and 2 bases at J, with 16 bases between. Germline CDR1 reads KGHSH; CDR2 reads LQKENI. CDR3 length: 18 amino acids.

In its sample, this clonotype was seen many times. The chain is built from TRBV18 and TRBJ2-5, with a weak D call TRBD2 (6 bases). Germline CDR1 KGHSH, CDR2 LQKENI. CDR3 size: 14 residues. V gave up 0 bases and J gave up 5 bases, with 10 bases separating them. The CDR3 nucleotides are TGTGCCAGCTCACCACCGGGAGGCTACGAGACCCAGTACTTC. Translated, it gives CASSPPGGYETQYF.

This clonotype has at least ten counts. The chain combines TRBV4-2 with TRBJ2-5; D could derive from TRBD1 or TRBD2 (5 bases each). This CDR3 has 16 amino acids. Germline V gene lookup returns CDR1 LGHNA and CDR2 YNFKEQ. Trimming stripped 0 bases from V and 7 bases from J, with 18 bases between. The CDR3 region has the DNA TGTGCCAGCAGCCAAGATCGGGGAGTTAATAGGGGGACCCAGTACTTC. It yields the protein CASSQDRGVNRGTQYF.

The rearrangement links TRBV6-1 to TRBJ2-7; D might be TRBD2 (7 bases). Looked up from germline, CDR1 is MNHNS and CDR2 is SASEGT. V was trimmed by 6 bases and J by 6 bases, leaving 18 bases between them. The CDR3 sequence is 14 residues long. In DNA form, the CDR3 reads TGTGCCAGCAGAAGGGGGGGGGAGGGGTCCGAGCAGTACTTC. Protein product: CASRRGGEGSEQYF.

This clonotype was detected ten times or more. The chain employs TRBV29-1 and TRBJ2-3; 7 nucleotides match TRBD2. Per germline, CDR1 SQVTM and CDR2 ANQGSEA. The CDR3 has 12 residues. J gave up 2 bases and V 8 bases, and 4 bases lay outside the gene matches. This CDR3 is CSPGGVTDTQYF. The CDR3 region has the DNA TGCAGCCCGGGGGGAGTCACAGATACGCAGTATTTT.

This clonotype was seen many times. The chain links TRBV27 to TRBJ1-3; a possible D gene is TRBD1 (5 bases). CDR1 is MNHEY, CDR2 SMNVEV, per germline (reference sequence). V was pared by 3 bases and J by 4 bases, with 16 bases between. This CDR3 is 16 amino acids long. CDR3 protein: CASSFTQGGKGNTIYF. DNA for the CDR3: TGTGCCAGCAGTTTTACCCAGGGAGGAAAAGGAAACACCATATATTTT.

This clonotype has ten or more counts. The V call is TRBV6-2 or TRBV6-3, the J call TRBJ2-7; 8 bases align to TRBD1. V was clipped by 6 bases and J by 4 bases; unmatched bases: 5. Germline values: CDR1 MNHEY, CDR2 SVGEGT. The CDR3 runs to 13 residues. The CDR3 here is CASRLQGVYEQYF. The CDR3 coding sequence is TGTGCCAGCAGATTACAGGGGGTTTACGAGCAGTACTTC.

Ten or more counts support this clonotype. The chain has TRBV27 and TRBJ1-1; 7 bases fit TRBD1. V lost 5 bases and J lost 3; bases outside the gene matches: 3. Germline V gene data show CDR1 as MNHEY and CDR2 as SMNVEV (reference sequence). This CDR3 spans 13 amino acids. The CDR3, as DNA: TGTGCCAGCAGTCACGACAGGGACACTGAAGCTTTCTTT. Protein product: CASSHDRDTEAFF.

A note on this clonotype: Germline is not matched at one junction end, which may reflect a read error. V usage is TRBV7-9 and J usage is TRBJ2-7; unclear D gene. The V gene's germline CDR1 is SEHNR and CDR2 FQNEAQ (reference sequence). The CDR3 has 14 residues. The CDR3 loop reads CASSQGWNPYEPYF. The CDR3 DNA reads TGTGCCAGCAGCCAAGGCTGGAATCCCTACGAGCCGTACTTC.